Listed below are T cell receptor beta chains from one sample, sequenced in a study of response to subunit inactivated influenza vaccine. TCRdb fed the RT-PCR reads into MiXCR, producing one record per CDR3 protein. The data show about 190,000 distinct CDR3 sequences, around 14% seen once. Sequenced here: CD8+ T cells sorted from PBMCs, sampled roughly 5 days after vaccination. The receptors were sampled from a man aged 50 to 59 who received an inactivated influenza vaccine. Both conserved end residues are part of each CDR3. Each record gives: J gene, V gene, D gene, clone size, CDR3 length, CDR3 protein, CDR3 DNA. The D gene is left open where the match is weak. Size is stated for part of the rows, as once, few or many counts, or as a class when the clone is expanded.

TRBJ1-2,TRBV21-1,.,.,16,CASSKKFTGGENGYTF,TGTGCCAGCAGCAAAAAGTTCACAGGGGGTGAAAATGGCTACACCTTC
TRBJ1-1,TRBV3-1,.,.,14,CASSQEGLNTEAFF,TGTGCCAGCAGCCAAGAGGGACTGAACACTGAAGCTTTCTTT
TRBJ2-2,TRBV12-3/TRBV12-4,.,many,16,CASSPSLRARTGELFF,TGTGCCAGCAGTCCATCCCTGAGGGCGCGCACCGGGGAGCTGTTTTTT
TRBJ1-5,TRBV28,TRBD1,.,14,CASRQGRLYQPQHF,TGTGCCAGCAGACAGGGGAGGTTGTATCAGCCCCAGCATTTT
TRBJ1-1,TRBV6-5,.,few,15,CASSYSWGTNTEAFF,TGTGCCAGCAGTTACTCGTGGGGGACTAACACTGAAGCTTTCTTT
TRBJ2-7,TRBV19,TRBD2,few,15,CASSPDHSGTYEQYF,TGTGCCAGTAGTCCAGACCACAGCGGGACCTACGAGCAGTACTTC
TRBJ2-1,TRBV9,.,.,17,CASSVVQVGVNYNEQFF,TGTGCCAGCAGCGTAGTTCAGGTGGGGGTCAACTACAATGAGCAGTTCTTC
TRBJ2-1,TRBV27,TRBD2,.,19,CASSLGLAGVYPNVNEQFF,TGTGCCAGCAGTTTGGGACTAGCGGGAGTTTACCCTAACGTAAATGAGCAGTTCTTC
TRBJ2-7,TRBV4-1,TRBD1,many,15,CASSTRTGAAYEQYF,TGCGCCAGCAGCACTCGGACAGGGGCGGCCTACGAGCAGTACTTC
TRBJ2-7,TRBV15,.,.,15,CATSRESGVSYEQYF,TGTGCCACCAGCAGAGAATCGGGGGTATCCTACGAGCAGTACTTC
TRBJ2-4,TRBV9,.,few,13,CASSGQAKNIQYF,TGTGCCAGCAGCGGACAAGCCAAAAACATTCAGTACTTC
TRBJ1-4,TRBV15,.,few,15,CATSRDGTKNEKLFF,TGTGCCACCAGCAGAGACGGGACAAAGAATGAAAAACTGTTTTTT
TRBJ2-1,TRBV11-2,TRBD2,few,15,CASSLEAGGPYEQFF,TGTGCCAGCAGCTTGGAGGCGGGGGGGCCTTACGAGCAGTTCTTC
TRBJ1-2,TRBV20-1,TRBD1,.,18,CSAPRDIRDRTGSDGYTF,TGCAGTGCTCCCCGGGATATCAGAGATCGGACAGGGTCTGATGGCTACACCTTC
TRBJ2-7,TRBV20-1,TRBD2,.,13,CSAPGTSGYEQYF,TGCAGTGCACCCGGGACTAGCGGCTACGAGCAGTACTTC
TRBJ2-1,TRBV7-3,TRBD1,.,16,CASSLSFGTEGAEQFF,TGTGCCAGCAGCTTATCTTTCGGGACAGAAGGCGCCGAGCAGTTCTTC
TRBJ1-2,TRBV7-9,TRBD1,.,15,CASSLGQGANYGYTF,TGTGCCAGCAGCCTCGGACAGGGGGCTAACTATGGCTACACCTTC
TRBJ1-1,TRBV4-1,.,.,14,CASSQVGVRTEAFF,TGCGCCAGCAGCCAAGTTGGGGTGCGAACTGAAGCTTTCTTT
TRBJ2-2,TRBV5-1,TRBD2,.,19,CASSSQPGLAGGPAEELFF,TGCGCCAGCAGCTCTCAACCGGGACTAGCGGGAGGGCCTGCGGAGGAGCTGTTTTTT
TRBJ2-3,TRBV28,TRBD2,once,15,CASSLLAGRTDTQYF,TGTGCCAGCAGTCTCTTAGCGGGGCGCACAGATACGCAGTATTTT
TRBJ2-2,TRBV21-1,.,few,15,CAPERCGKGTGELFF,TGTGCCCCCGAGCGTTGCGGGAAGGGCACCGGGGAGCTGTTTTTT
TRBJ2-7,TRBV6-5,TRBD1,few,16,CASSWTGTGGSDEQYF,TGTGCCAGCAGTTGGACCGGGACAGGGGGTTCGGACGAGCAGTACTTC
TRBJ2-7,TRBV12-3/TRBV12-4,.,few,12,CASSPGWNEQYF,TGTGCCAGCAGCCCAGGGTGGAACGAGCAGTACTTC
TRBJ2-7,TRBV2,.,few,12,CASMGIKPEQYF,TGTGCCAGCATGGGGATCAAACCCGAGCAGTACTTC
TRBJ1-1,TRBV7-2,.,many,14,CASSLVVVQTEAFF,TGTGCCAGCAGCTTAGTGGTCGTCCAGACTGAAGCTTTCTTT
TRBJ2-1,TRBV28,TRBD2,.,15,CASSTLAGGHNEQFF,TGTGCCAGCAGCACATTGGCGGGAGGGCACAATGAGCAGTTCTTC
TRBJ2-1,TRBV24-1,TRBD2,few,16,CATSDRRDYKNNEQFF,TGTGCCACCAGTGATCGCCGGGACTACAAAAACAATGAGCAGTTCTTC
TRBJ2-1,TRBV27,TRBD1,few,17,CASSSLRTGGMYNEQFF,TGTGCCAGCAGTTCCCTTAGGACAGGGGGCATGTACAATGAGCAGTTCTTC
TRBJ2-3,TRBV29-1,TRBD2,few,16,CSVEDHRETSADTQYF,TGCAGCGTTGAAGATCATAGGGAGACTAGCGCAGATACGCAGTATTTT
TRBJ2-7,TRBV7-1,.,few,22,CASSPAYGHPETGLRAPYEQYF,TGTGCCAGCAGTCCAGCGTATGGCCACCCGGAGACGGGGTTGAGGGCTCCCTACGAGCAGTACTTC
TRBJ1-2,TRBV20-1,TRBD1,few,12,CSAGTEDYGYTF,TGCAGTGCTGGGACAGAGGACTATGGCTACACCTTC
TRBJ2-3,TRBV3-1,.,.,13,CASSRDGTDTQYF,TGTGCCAGCAGCCGGGACGGCACAGATACGCAGTATTTT
TRBJ2-1,TRBV30,.,few,13,CAWSVSFHNEQFF,TGTGCCTGGAGTGTATCTTTCCACAATGAGCAGTTCTTC
TRBJ2-3,TRBV29-1,TRBD2,.,16,CSVEETLAGFTDTQYF,TGCAGCGTTGAAGAGACCCTAGCGGGGTTCACAGATACGCAGTATTTT
TRBJ2-1,TRBV3-1,.,.,14,CASSQEWQGSEQFF,TGTGCCAGCAGCCAAGAGTGGCAGGGGAGTGAGCAGTTCTTC
TRBJ2-3,TRBV4-1,.,.,16,CASSLWTASGTDTQYF,TGCGCCAGCAGCCTATGGACGGCCTCTGGCACAGATACGCAGTATTTT
TRBJ2-1,TRBV6-5,.,few,17,CASSLLFLASSYNEQFF,TGTGCCAGCAGCTTACTCTTCCTAGCTTCGTCCTACAATGAGCAGTTCTTC
TRBJ2-5,TRBV3-1,.,few,13,CASSPYSTETQYF,TGTGCCAGCAGCCCTTATAGTACGGAGACCCAGTACTTC
TRBJ2-7,TRBV20-1,TRBD1,.,16,CSARATRDRGPYEQYF,TGCAGTGCTAGAGCGACCCGGGACAGGGGGCCCTACGAGCAGTACTTC
TRBJ2-5,TRBV12-3/TRBV12-4,TRBD2,.,14,CASSLVAGLETQYF,TGTGCCAGCAGTTTAGTAGCGGGGTTGGAGACCCAGTACTTC
TRBJ2-1,TRBV24-1,TRBD1,.,16,CATSDPRDRGRNEQFF,TGTGCCACCAGTGACCCCCGGGACAGGGGGAGAAATGAGCAGTTCTTC
TRBJ2-1,TRBV11-2,.,many,12,CASSLVYNEQFF,TGTGCCAGCAGCTTAGTCTACAATGAGCAGTTCTTC
TRBJ2-1,TRBV6-1,.,few,16,CASALSGGTHYNEQFF,TGTGCCAGCGCCTTATCGGGCGGGACCCACTACAATGAGCAGTTCTTC
TRBJ2-5,TRBV6-5,.,many,15,CASSYWGSVQETQYF,TGTGCCAGCAGTTACTGGGGGAGCGTTCAAGAGACCCAGTACTTC
TRBJ2-7,TRBV29-1,.,.,17,CSVGIQVRTVRGYEQYF,TGCAGCGTTGGCATCCAGGTCCGGACCGTGAGGGGCTACGAGCAGTACTTC
TRBJ2-3,TRBV6-5,TRBD2,.,16,CASSYRLAGVTDTQYF,TGTGCCAGCAGTTATCGGCTAGCGGGGGTCACAGATACGCAGTATTTT
TRBJ2-2,TRBV6-2/TRBV6-3,.,.,15,CASSYSRLLGGELFF,TGTGCCAGCAGTTACTCGAGATTACTAGGAGGGGAGCTGTTTTTT
TRBJ2-2,TRBV11-2,.,.,18,CASSPKGETGMGAGELFF,TGTGCCAGCAGCCCAAAAGGGGAGACAGGCATGGGGGCCGGGGAGCTGTTTTTT
TRBJ1-2,TRBV28,.,.,13,CASSDSGKYGYTF,TGTGCCAGCTCCGACAGTGGAAAATATGGCTACACCTTC
TRBJ2-7,TRBV7-7,TRBD1,.,13,CASSLLQGAEQYF,TGTGCCAGCAGCTTATTACAGGGGGCCGAGCAGTACTTC
TRBJ2-7,TRBV15,.,few,15,CATSRVGGASYEQYF,TGTGCCACCAGCAGAGTTGGCGGGGCGTCCTACGAGCAGTACTTC
TRBJ2-5,TRBV7-9,.,.,11,CASSPLLAQYF,TGTGCCAGCAGCCCCCTTTTGGCCCAGTACTTC
TRBJ2-7,TRBV20-1,.,few,15,CSFGPGLTSSYEQYF,TGCAGTTTTGGCCCGGGACTTACGAGCTCCTACGAGCAGTACTTC
TRBJ2-5,TRBV2,.,.,14,CASSENPTGETQYF,TGTGCCAGCAGTGAAAACCCTACGGGAGAGACCCAGTACTTC
TRBJ1-1,TRBV10-2,.,.,13,CASSVWQETEAFF,TGCGCCAGCAGTGTGTGGCAGGAAACTGAAGCTTTCTTT
TRBJ2-3,TRBV27,TRBD2,.,16,CASSLIAGVGTDTQYF,TGTGCCAGCAGTTTAATCGCGGGAGTGGGCACAGATACGCAGTATTTT
TRBJ2-1,TRBV28,TRBD2,few,19,CASSLLLSGGADSYNEQFF,TGTGCCAGCAGTTTATTACTTAGCGGGGGGGCCGACTCCTACAATGAGCAGTTCTTC
TRBJ2-1,TRBV6-2/TRBV6-3,TRBD1,.,15,CASRFRDRGYNEQFF,TGTGCCAGCAGATTCCGGGACAGGGGCTACAATGAGCAGTTCTTC
TRBJ2-1,TRBV5-5,TRBD2,few,14,CASRAGEAYNEQFF,TGTGCCAGCAGAGCGGGAGAGGCCTACAATGAGCAGTTCTTC